This T cell receptor beta chain derives from a study of neurological immune-mediated disorders. Germline V lookup: CDR1 DFQATT, CDR2 SNEGSKA (reference sequence). V lost 4 bases and J 8 bases, leaving 12 bases between the germline ends. The CDR3 spans 12 residues. This clonotype was counted ten times or more. Its antigen remains unidentified. Study-wide points: None of the CDR3 amino acid sequences of expanded clones were shared across subjects, and this suggested private repertoires in all groups.

TCRdb processed the 5' RACE reads anew with MiXCR; each CDR3 protein has one entry. The sample includes about 38,000 distinct CDR3 sequences, over 8.5% of them seen just once. Sample time point: technical triplicate 1. The study built unsorted libraries from 2 million PBMCs kept at -80 C. The chain is built from TRBV20-1 and TRBJ2-1; possible D gene TRBD2, 6 bases. This clonotype originated in a man between 60 and 75 years old with HTLV-1-associated myelopathy (HAM/TSP). The source material was PBMCs. CDR3: CSATPRLDEQFF. The CDR3 DNA follows: TGCAGTGCTACCCCCCGACTAGATGAGCAGTTCTTC.